The T cell receptor (beta chain) under discussion was sequenced for a study of blood T cells in healthy people across ages. Healthy individuals of Caucasian origin from Russia, aged roughly 6 to 95, served as donors. Findings of the study overall: For the donors, CMV status was unknown and possibly confounded expanded clonotype changes.

With regard to this clonotype: Its antigen is as yet unknown.

PCR was performed a second time for about 7 to 11 cycles using a sample-barcoded 5' primer and a J-beta primer mix. Tagging of each cDNA molecule was performed by a template-switch adaptor with 12 random nucleotides. CDR3-containing paired-end reads numbering at least 2.5 million came from each sample. MiXCR, run by TCRdb on the 5' RACE reads, gives a single entry per CDR3 protein. The table has about 1.4 million distinct CDR3 sequences, roughly 60% seen once. Germline V gene sequence: CDR1 SGHAT, CDR2 FQNNGV. V was pared by 4 bases and J by 7 bases, with 20 bases between. The CDR3 totals 17 residues.

The clonotype was recovered from a man younger than 35 in good health. Sequenced material: blood. The V call is TRBV11-2, the J call TRBJ1-6; D possibly corresponds to TRBD1 (5 bases). Here the CDR3 DNA reads TGTGCCAGCAGCTACGAAGGGGCGCTTGAGGCAAATTCACCCCTCCACTTT. Protein sequence: CASSYEGALEANSPLHF.